This T cell receptor beta chain was recorded in a study of T cells in Graves' hyperthyroidism and ophthalmopathy. Study-level results: Researchers report that a 13 V-J model separated ophthalmopathy from stable hyperthyroidism. The blood repertoire included most of the expanded thyroid clonotypes above 0.001.

This clonotype has a handful of counts. Its specificity is not known. Using RNA transcripts as the source, TCR beta CDR3 regions were amplified. HTBI primers were the set used in a first-round RT-PCR of the TCR CDR3. TCRdb analysed the multiplex PCR reads with MiXCR anew, one entry per CDR3 protein. The repertoire includes 500,000 to 650,000 distinct CDR3 sequences, roughly a sixth of them detected once, and around 17% sits in the top ten. Deletions cut 3 bases from V and 4 bases from J, with 14 bases between. The CDR3 is 15 residues long. Germline values: CDR1 SGHDT, CDR2 YYEEEE. The chain uses TRBV5-6 and TRBJ2-1, with D tentatively TRBD1 (6 bases). Sequenced sample: blood. The TCR was taken from a woman aged 18-29 years with Graves' ophthalmopathy. The CDR3 sequence is CASSSSGHNYNEQFF. The CDR3 DNA sequence: TGTGCCAGCAGCTCCTCGGGACATAATTACAATGAGCAGTTCTTC.